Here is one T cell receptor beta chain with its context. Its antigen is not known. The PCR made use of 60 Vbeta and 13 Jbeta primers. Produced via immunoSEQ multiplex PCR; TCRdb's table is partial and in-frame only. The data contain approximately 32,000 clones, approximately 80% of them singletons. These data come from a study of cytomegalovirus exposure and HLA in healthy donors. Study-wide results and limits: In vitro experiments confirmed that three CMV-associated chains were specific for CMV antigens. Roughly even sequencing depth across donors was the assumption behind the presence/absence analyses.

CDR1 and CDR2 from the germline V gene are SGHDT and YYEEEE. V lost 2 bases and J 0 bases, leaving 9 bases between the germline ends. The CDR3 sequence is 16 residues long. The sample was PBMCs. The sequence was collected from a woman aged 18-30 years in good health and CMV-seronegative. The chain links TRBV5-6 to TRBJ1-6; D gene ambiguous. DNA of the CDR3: TGTGCCAGCAGCTTTGGGCGCAGCTCCTATAATTCACCCCTCCACTTT. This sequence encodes CASSFGRSSYNSPLHF.